Here is one T cell receptor beta chain with its context. No cognate antigen has been identified for it. Per-base quality was not reported, and no clone a single base away is much larger than it. This sample is drawn from a study of cytomegalovirus exposure and HLA in healthy donors listed by TCRdb under 2017. Background on the whole study: In an earlier analysis of under 600 of the donors, 276 Gb of sequence data and roughly 100 million unique TCR beta sequences from 150 million to 200 million T cells were reported. Approximately 300 gigabases of sequencing data and tens of millions of unique TCR sequences were included in an early release covering roughly 600 HLA-typed donors. The genetic ancestry cluster associated with self-reported Caucasian donors included 81% of the 398 genotyped donors. The study aimed to test whether cataloging public T cell receptors could reveal signatures of past pathogen exposure. The study used immunosequencing to profile the T cell repertoires of hundreds of subjects and linked those repertoires to cytomegalovirus serostatus. Besides the first cohort of 666 subjects, a separate validation cohort made up of 90 to 150 different subjects was used. To predict cytomegalovirus infection status, the study brought together high-throughput TCR immunosequencing, statistical association of individual TCRs with disease status, and machine learning. To study patterns of TCR occurrence, a later analysis re-analyzed previously published TCR beta repertoires from under 750 donors and added high-resolution HLA genotyping. The later analysis used no new phenotypic data to find candidate immune exposures, relying instead on TCR beta sequences and their occurrence across donors. An earlier analysis of approximately 500 of the donors applied high-throughput TCR beta sequencing to assess whether each TCR beta V gene segment acted as functional or pseudogenic. Donor age, sex, ethnicity and CMV serostatus were compiled alongside the repertoire data. Genome-wide SNP genotypes for about 55% of the roughly 670 donors were used in a later genetic analysis, which treated that subset as a discovery cohort. All discovery cohort repertoires had been generated using a single sequencing platform. Class I and class II HLA loci were covered by the typing at four-digit resolution. Typing coverage differed by locus: A, B, C, DRB1 and DQB1 were typed in roughly 620-630 donors, DQA1 in around 500, DPA1 in 600 to 610, and DPB1 in 400 to 490. Four or five DR-DQ haplotypes were handled as single units for association and clustering, since linkage in the cohort was strong. Among about 390 genotyped donors of the cohort, an average of 235,054 unique TCR beta nucleotide sequences were sequenced per donor, roughly 20% of them non-productive.

Paper-wide results and their limitations: When HLA alleles, especially DR and DQ, strongly co-occurred, attributing TCR associations to individual alleles was difficult. While some public TCRs were present in many individuals, most TCR sequences turned up only very rarely across donors. Compared with equally common non-associated chains, HLA-associated TCR beta chains in a later analysis were more clonally expanded and had lower generation probabilities. Sequencing depth was assumed to be roughly uniform across donors in the presence/absence analyses, though that assumption may not hold. Three of the identified cytomegalovirus-associated TCR beta chains were confirmed in vitro to be specific for cytomegalovirus antigens. According to a later genetic analysis, donors in an Asian-associated ancestry cluster had fewer N-insertions in productive TCRs than the approximately 610-donor mean. Several of the top co-occurrence clusters appeared to be linked to parvovirus B19, influenza, CMV and Epstein-Barr virus, according to a later analysis. In a later genetic analysis, a missense DCLRE1C variant was associated with V-gene and J-gene trimming of TCR beta chains, and the association was replicated in an independent cohort. A group of highly shared sequence variants was considered likely to be a technical artifact of the sequencing pipeline. Because counts were too low, seventeen rarely observed V segments, including chromosome 9 orphons, were excluded from the earlier analysis of several hundred of the donors. A later analysis found that most CMV-associated TCR beta chains appeared HLA-restricted, with HLA associations seemingly driven largely by CMV exposure. The classifier was reported to diagnose cytomegalovirus status with high specificity and sensitivity in both the original and validation cohorts. The study gave a list of about 150 TCR beta chains associated with cytomegalovirus. The cohort was sequenced for TCR beta chains only, and without alpha or paired-chain data the features that could be detected were limited. Immune exposure information for the cohort was limited to CMV serostatus. Linkage disequilibrium might explain the correlated functional status among segregating V segments, but an unknown experimental factor could not be ruled out. A further reported finding was that TCR beta sequences accurately predicted the HLA-A and HLA-B alleles for most subjects in the first cohort. Broadly in line with IMGT annotations, most TCR beta V segments showed up in productive rearrangements about 90% or about 30% of the time in an earlier analysis of under 700 of the donors. The authors suggested that the approach could potentially be extended to other disease states and immunological phenotypes. In a later analysis, TCR association rates were found to vary across HLA loci, with the most associated TCRs seen for DRB1 alleles and the fewest for HLA-C alleles. Because some donors lacked HLA typing at each locus, the association tests relied only on the typed subset. In a later analysis, more than 15,000 TCR beta sequences were associated with specific HLA alleles at a false discovery rate of 0.05.

The cohort comprised under 700 healthy bone marrow donors. Cohort members were all nominally healthy when sampled, although unrecorded immune exposures were likely present. The donor was CMV seronegative and was included in the group of about 400 seronegative cohort members. A peripheral blood sample was provided by each donor, and peripheral blood mononuclear cells were used for TCR beta sequencing. Genomic DNA extraction from the blood cell samples was performed with the Qiagen DNeasy Blood Extraction Kit. Library prep was done by the immunoSEQ multiplex PCR assay. For the multiplex PCR, a mixture combining 60 forward primers for TCR Vbeta segments and 13 reverse primers for TCR Jbeta segments was used. A multiplex PCR assay on genomic DNA amplified the CDR3 region of rearranged TCR beta genes. The amplified TCR beta libraries were sequenced on the Illumina HiSeq System as 87-base-pair reads. The study's processing was this. Across the roughly 640 repertoires, a later analysis counted approximately 75 million unique TCR beta chains, roughly 11 million of which were shared by at least two donors. Raw reads were error-corrected and collapsed into unique sequences by a nearest-neighbor algorithm in which closely related sequences were merged to remove PCR and sequencing errors. To assign V, D and J gene segments, CDR3 sequences were aligned to IMGT reference sequences. For a sequence to be retained, a match of at least six nucleotides to both a V gene segment and a J gene segment was required. A rearrangement counted as productive if the CDR3 had no stop codons and remained in frame with V and J, and every other rearrangement counted as non-productive. Following IMGT convention, CDR3 was defined as the stretch from the second conserved V-encoded cysteine to the conserved J-encoded phenylalanine. The earlier analysis of about 610 of the donors excluded sequences that lacked an unambiguous match to a single V gene segment. In an earlier analysis of 587 of the donors, a V segment was called functional when productive rearrangements were above 56.7%, and segregating when the standard deviation between donors exceeded 5%. A statistical classification framework was developed to diagnose cytomegalovirus status using the catalog of TCR beta chain sequences. In a later analysis, V and J genes were assigned by comparing TCR nucleotide sequences against IMGT/GENE-DB human TR gene sequences. A later analysis assigned CDR3 sequences and most-parsimonious VDJ recombination scenarios with the TCRdist pipeline. In a later analysis, each TCR beta chain was defined by its CDR3 amino acid sequence together with its V-gene family, and reads without a unique V-gene family were excluded. A later analysis removed 550 to 700 highly shared, low-generation-probability nucleotide sequences to deal with suspected cross-contamination and a sequencing artifact. A later analysis calculated a clonal expansion index for each public chain from normalized within-repertoire ranks of inferred template counts. In a later analysis, generation probabilities were computed with a VDJ recombination model fitted to out-of-frame rearrangements, and the resulting probabilities were checked against IGoR. In a later analysis, hypergeometric tests were used to score TCR-TCR, TCR-HLA and TCR-CMV co-occurrence, with a repertoire-size bias correction applied to TCR pairs. False discovery rates were estimated in a later analysis by permuting HLA or CMV assignments 20 times. A later analysis grouped co-occurring TCRs with DBSCAN, adding TCRdist sequence similarity when clustering within HLA-allele-positive subsets. Repertoires with fewer than 30,000 or more than 120,000 public chains, plus five repertoires with anomalous nucleotide sharing, were excluded from co-occurrence clustering. This is the immuneACCESS table as TCRdb keeps it, with only in-frame sequences that have V and J called. A part of the clones is gone; compared with another copy, unresolved V genes explain less than half, and the rest is unexplained. V and J calls and clone size are as listed in that table; D and trimming were resolved from the DNA. Within this sample are some 150,000 clones, with approximately 80% of them counted one time only. Around 5% of the sample is taken by the ten largest.

This TCR came from a man aged 25 to 40 in good health and CMV-seronegative. The material sequenced was PBMCs.

The CDR3 reads as follows: CAWIVAGGGNEQFF. The sequence in DNA is TGTGCCTGGATCGTAGCGGGAGGGGGCAATGAGCAGTTCTTC. Recombination linked TRBV30 to TRBJ2-1; TRBD2 lines up with 11 middle nucleotides. The germline V gene (reference sequence) gives CDR1 as GTSNPN and CDR2 as SVGIG. The CDR3 goes from the cysteine to the phenylalanine over 14 residues. The sequence is cut down to CDR3 DNA, 42 bases in frame from base 1. Trimming takes 4 bases off V and 6 bases off J; junction bases not matched to a gene: 5.